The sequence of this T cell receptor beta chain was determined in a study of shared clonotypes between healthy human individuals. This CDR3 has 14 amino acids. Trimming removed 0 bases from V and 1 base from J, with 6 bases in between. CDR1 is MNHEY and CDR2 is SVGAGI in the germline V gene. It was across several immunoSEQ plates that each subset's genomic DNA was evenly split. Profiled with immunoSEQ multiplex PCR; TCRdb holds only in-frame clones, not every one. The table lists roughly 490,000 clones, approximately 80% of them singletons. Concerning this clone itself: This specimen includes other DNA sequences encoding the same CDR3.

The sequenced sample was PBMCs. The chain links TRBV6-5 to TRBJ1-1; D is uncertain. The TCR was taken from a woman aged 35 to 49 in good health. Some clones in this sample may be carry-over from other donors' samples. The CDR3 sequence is CASSYSRRNTEAFF. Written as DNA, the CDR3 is TGTGCCAGCAGTTACTCTAGGAGGAACACTGAAGCTTTCTTT.